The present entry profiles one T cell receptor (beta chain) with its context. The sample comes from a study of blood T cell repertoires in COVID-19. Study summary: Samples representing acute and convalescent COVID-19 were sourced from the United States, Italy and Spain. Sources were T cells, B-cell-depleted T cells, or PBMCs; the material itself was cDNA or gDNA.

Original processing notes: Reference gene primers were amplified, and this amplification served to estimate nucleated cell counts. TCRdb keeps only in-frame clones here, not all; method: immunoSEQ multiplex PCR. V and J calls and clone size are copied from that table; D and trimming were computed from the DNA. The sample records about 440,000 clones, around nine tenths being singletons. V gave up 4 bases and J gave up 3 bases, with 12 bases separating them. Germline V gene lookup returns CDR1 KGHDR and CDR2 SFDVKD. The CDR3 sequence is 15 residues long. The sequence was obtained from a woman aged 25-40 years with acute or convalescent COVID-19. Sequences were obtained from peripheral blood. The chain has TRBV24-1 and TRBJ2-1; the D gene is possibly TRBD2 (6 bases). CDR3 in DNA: TGTGCCACCAGTGACCCTGGAGGGAACTACAATGAGCAGTTCTTC. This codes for CATSDPGGNYNEQFF.